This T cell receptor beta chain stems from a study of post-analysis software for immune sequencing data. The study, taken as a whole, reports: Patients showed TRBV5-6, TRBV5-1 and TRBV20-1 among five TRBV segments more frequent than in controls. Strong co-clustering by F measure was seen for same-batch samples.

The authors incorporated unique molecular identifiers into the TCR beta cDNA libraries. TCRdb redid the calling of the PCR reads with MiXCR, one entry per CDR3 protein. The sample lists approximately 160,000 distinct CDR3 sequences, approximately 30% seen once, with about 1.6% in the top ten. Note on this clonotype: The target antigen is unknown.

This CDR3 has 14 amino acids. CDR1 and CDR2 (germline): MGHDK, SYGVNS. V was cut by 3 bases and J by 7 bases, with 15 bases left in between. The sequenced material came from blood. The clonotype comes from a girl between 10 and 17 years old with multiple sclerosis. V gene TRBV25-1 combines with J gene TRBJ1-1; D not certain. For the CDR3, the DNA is TGTGCCAGCAGTGATCAAAGGGCGTGGGATGAAGCTTTCTTT. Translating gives CASSDQRAWDEAFF.